The rows below give T cell receptor beta chains drawn from one sample of a study of CD8+ T cells in alopecia areata. Repertoires were generated with immunoSEQ multiplex PCR, while TCRdb's copy carries only in-frame clones and drops some. The data hold roughly 180,000 clones, with about 48% observed a single time. Here the sequenced sample was CD8+ T cells sorted from blood, taken at week 24, from a patient treated with tofacitinib. These receptors came from a human donor with alopecia areata. Each CDR3 is given with its conserved first and last residue. The order of the fields is D gene, J gene, clone size, V gene, CDR3 protein, CDR3 DNA. D genes are given only for firm matches. Only part of the rows carry a size: once, few, many, or a class if the clone is expanded.

- | TRBJ1-3 | - | TRBV29-1 | CSARGLPPSGNTIYF | TGCAGCGCGAGGGGACTCCCTCCCTCTGGAAACACCATATATTTT
- | TRBJ1-6 | once | TRBV10-3 | CAISESITDPWSPLHF | TGTGCCATCAGTGAGTCGATCACAGACCCTTGGTCACCCCTCCACTTT
- | TRBJ1-1 | once | TRBV11-2 | CASSPRRGDTEAFF | TGTGCCAGCAGCCCCAGGAGAGGGGACACTGAAGCTTTCTTT
TRBD1 | TRBJ2-1 | - | TRBV6-5 | CASSWDSSYNEQFF | TGTGCCAGCAGTTGGGACAGCTCCTACAATGAGCAGTTCTTC
- | TRBJ2-1 | - | TRBV4-3 | CASSLVWPSSYNEQFF | TGCGCCAGCAGCCTCGTATGGCCCAGCTCCTACAATGAGCAGTTCTTC
TRBD2 | TRBJ2-1 | - | TRBV29-1 | CSVPATSGAGGVNEQFF | TGCAGCGTCCCCGCGACTAGCGGGGCCGGGGGTGTCAATGAGCAGTTCTTC
- | TRBJ2-3 | - | TRBV5-4 | CASSLDSDTQYF | TGTGCCAGCAGCTTAGACTCAGATACGCAGTATTTT
- | TRBJ2-3 | few | TRBV12-5 | CASGLSDTQYF | TGTGCTAGTGGTTTGTCCGATACGCAGTATTTT
TRBD2 | TRBJ2-1 | - | TRBV4-1 | CASSQVGAGEYNEQFF | TGCGCCAGCAGCCAAGTAGGAGCGGGGGAATACAATGAGCAGTTCTTC
- | TRBJ2-5 | - | TRBV12-5 | CASGLVQQETQYF | TGTGCTAGTGGTTTGGTACAGCAAGAGACCCAGTACTTC
- | TRBJ2-7 | - | TRBV7-9 | CASSLEGMGNEQYF | TGTGCCAGCAGCTTAGAAGGTATGGGGAACGAGCAGTACTTC
TRBD1 | TRBJ2-1 | - | TRBV14 | CASSQVSPVRTGSANEQFF | TGTGCCAGCAGCCAAGTATCTCCGGTTCGGACAGGGTCTGCCAATGAGCAGTTCTTC
- | TRBJ1-2 | - | TRBV27 | CASSLSRVGGYTF | TGTGCCAGCAGTTTGAGCAGGGTGGGAGGCTACACCTTC
- | TRBJ1-2 | - | TRBV30 | CAWSVWTDDYGYTF | TGTGCCTGGAGTGTGTGGACAGACGACTATGGCTACACCTTC
- | TRBJ2-3 | - | TRBV6-1 | CATTEFSFSTDTQYF | TGTGCCACCACGGAGTTTTCCTTTAGCACAGATACGCAGTATTTT
- | TRBJ2-3 | - | TRBV14 | CASSSRGGNTQYF | TGTGCCAGCAGCTCAAGAGGGGGAAATACGCAGTATTTT
- | TRBJ1-2 | - | TRBV30 | CAWSGVSINYGYTF | TGTGCCTGGAGTGGGGTCAGCATTAACTATGGCTACACCTTC
- | TRBJ2-7 | few | TRBV29-1 | CSAGWVGSYEQYF | TGCAGCGCTGGGTGGGTAGGGTCCTACGAGCAGTACTTC